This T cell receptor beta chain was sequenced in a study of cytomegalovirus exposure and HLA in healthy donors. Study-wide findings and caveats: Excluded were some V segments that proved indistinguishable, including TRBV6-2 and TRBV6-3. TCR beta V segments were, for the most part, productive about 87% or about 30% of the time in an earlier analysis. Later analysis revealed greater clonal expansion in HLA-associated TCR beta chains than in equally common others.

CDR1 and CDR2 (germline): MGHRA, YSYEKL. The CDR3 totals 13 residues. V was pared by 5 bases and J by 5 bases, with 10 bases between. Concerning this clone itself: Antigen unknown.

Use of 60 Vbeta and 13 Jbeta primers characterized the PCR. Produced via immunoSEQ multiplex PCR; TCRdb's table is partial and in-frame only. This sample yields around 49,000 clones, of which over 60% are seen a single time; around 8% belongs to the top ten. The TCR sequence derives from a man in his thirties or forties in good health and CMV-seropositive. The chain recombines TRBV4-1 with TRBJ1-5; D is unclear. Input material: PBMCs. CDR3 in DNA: TGCGCCAGCAGCGGGAGGGTTGATCAGCCCCAGCATTTT. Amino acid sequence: CASSGRVDQPQHF.